This entry is about one T cell receptor (beta chain). Its antigen remains unidentified. Generated by immunoSEQ multiplex PCR, the TCRdb table keeps only in-frame clones and is missing some. The repertoire holds more than 70,000 clones, with 85% to 95% as singletons. The CDR3 sequence is 15 residues long. V shed 5 bases and J 4 bases; nucleotides not matched to a gene: 10. In germline, CDR1 is SGHTA, CDR2 FQGNSA. This record comes from a study of T cell responses to AZD1222 COVID-19 vaccine. Study results and caveats: The study found vaccine-associated CD4 TCRs spanning spike, dominant at 160-218 and 743-854.

The V and J genes are TRBV7-2 and TRBJ2-5, with 7 bases fitting TRBD2. The material was peripheral blood, obtained 28 days after the second AZD1222 dose. This clonotype was sampled from an adult who received the AZD1222 COVID-19 vaccine. Written as DNA, the CDR3 is TGTGCCAGCAGCGAGGGACTAAGACTAACAGAGACCCAGTACTTC. Translated: CASSEGLRLTETQYF.